These T cell receptor beta chains were read from a single sample in a study of blood T cells in healthy people across ages. From the 5' RACE reads, TCRdb called clonotypes with MiXCR, one entry per CDR3 protein. Counted here are about 1,600,000 distinct CDR3 sequences, approximately 40% occurring once; the ten biggest clones make up roughly 7.9%. Sequencing input: blood. These receptors were taken from a woman younger than 35 in good health. The CDR3 runs from the conserved cysteine through the conserved F or W. D genes are given only for firm matches. Some rows mark clone size as missing; the rest say once, few, many or name a class of expanded clone.

j_call v_call clone_size cdr3_length d_call cdr3_nt cdr3_aa
TRBJ2-5 TRBV11-2 few 12 . TGTGCCAGCAGCTTACTGGAGGGGACCCAGTACTTC CASSLLEGTQYF
TRBJ2-1 TRBV29-1 . 16 TRBD2 TGCAGCGTTGAGGTTAGCGGGGGGCTCATCGACAATGAGCAGTTCTTC CSVEVSGGLIDNEQFF
TRBJ2-3 TRBV12-3/TRBV12-4 few 14 . TGTGCCAGCAGTTTCTCAGGGTTCACAGATACGCAGTATTTT CASSFSGFTDTQYF
TRBJ2-5 TRBV7-6 . 14 . TGTGCCAGCAGCTTAGGACAGGAGGGCAATGAGCAGTACTTC CASSLGQEGNEQYF
TRBJ2-7 TRBV20-1 . 12 . TGCAGTGCTAGTTCAGGGAGCCACGAGCAGTACTTC CSASSGSHEQYF
TRBJ1-1 TRBV20-1 . 12 . TGCAGTGCTAGCCAGAAAACCCCTGAAGCTTTCTTT CSASQKTPEAFF
TRBJ1-2 TRBV30 few 11 . TGTGCCTGGAGTGTAGCCGGGATCAACACCTTC CAWSVAGINTF
TRBJ2-7 TRBV6-1 . 15 TRBD2 TGTGCCAGCAACACCGGCGCTAGCGGGGGAGGCGAGCAGTACTTC CASNTGASGGGEQYF
TRBJ2-5 TRBV20-1 . 15 TRBD1 TGCAGTGCTGAACAGGGGGCGCAAATCCAAGAGACCCAGTACTTC CSAEQGAQIQETQYF
TRBJ1-1 TRBV3-1 . 14 . TGTGCCAGCAGCCCAGGGATTTTGAACACTGAAGCTTTCTTT CASSPGILNTEAFF
TRBJ1-6 TRBV19 . 16 TRBD1 TGTGCCAGTAGTATTAAAGGGACAGGGGTTCCTTCACCCCTCCACTTT CASSIKGTGVPSPLHF
TRBJ2-7 TRBV5-1 . 18 . TGCGCCAGCAGCTCAAACGTTATTGACAGGCCGGCCAGCCTCGAGCAGTACTTC CASSSNVIDRPASLEQYF
TRBJ2-5 TRBV10-3 few 14 TRBD1 TGTGCCATCAGTGGGGACAGGGGGCGAGAGACCCAGTACTTC CAISGDRGRETQYF
TRBJ1-2 TRBV11-2 few 15 . TGTGCCAGCAGTTTAGATCTACCGGGTGACTATGGCTACACCTTC CASSLDLPGDYGYTF
TRBJ2-7 TRBV5-1 . 15 TRBD1 TGCGCCAGCAGCCGAGGACAGGGGGTCGTGGACGGGCAGTACTTC CASSRGQGVVDGQYF
TRBJ2-3 TRBV3-1 . 12 . TGTGCCAGCAGCCAAGGTGGGAGCGCGCAGTATTTT CASSQGGSAQYF
TRBJ2-5 TRBV4-1 . 13 . TGCGCCAGCAGACACCCTGGGGAAGAGACCCAGTACTTC CASRHPGEETQYF
TRBJ2-1 TRBV4-1 . 16 TRBD2 TGCGCCAGCAGCCAGTCGGGGCGGGAGGCCTACAATGAGCAGTTCTTC CASSQSGREAYNEQFF
TRBJ2-7 TRBV5-1 few 20 . TGCGCCAGCAGCTTGGGAGCCCGCAGGGTACTTGACGCGGACTCCTACGAGCAGTACTTC CASSLGARRVLDADSYEQYF
TRBJ2-1 TRBV20-1 few 14 . TGCAGTGCTAGAGATTCTAGTTCTGCGGATGAGCAGTTCTTC CSARDSSSADEQFF
TRBJ2-1 TRBV13 . 15 . TGTGCCAGCAGTCTCCGGTTAGGGACACACAATGAGCAGTTCTTC CASSLRLGTHNEQFF
TRBJ1-1 TRBV3-1 . 13 . TGTGCCAGCAGCCCTACCGTTTGGACTGAAGCTTTCTTT CASSPTVWTEAFF
TRBJ2-5 TRBV6-6 few 14 . TGTGCCAGCAGTTACCCTTATTCGTCGGAGACCCAGTACTTC CASSYPYSSETQYF
TRBJ1-1 TRBV7-2 . 16 TRBD1 TGTGCCAGCAGCTCCAGGACAGGCCTGGCGAACACTGAAGCTTTCTTT CASSSRTGLANTEAFF
TRBJ1-2 TRBV21-1 few 13 . TGTGCCAGCAGCGACCAACTTAACTATGGCTACACCTTC CASSDQLNYGYTF
TRBJ1-3 TRBV7-2 . 16 . TGTGCCAGCAGCTTTTGGGACATAGGCTCTGGAAACACCATATATTTT CASSFWDIGSGNTIYF
TRBJ2-2 TRBV21-1 few 19 . TGTGCCAGCAGCAAAGATGGGACTAGCGGGGGGGCGATAACCGGGGAGCTGTTTTTT CASSKDGTSGGAITGELFF